Sequencing of this TCR beta chain was carried out in a study of T cell repertoires in cytomegalovirus infection. On this clonotype itself: The antigen is unknown.

Study-wide findings and caveats: HLA-C-restricted TCR beta clonotypes specific for CMV led the ex vivo response.

Germline-derived CDR1 and CDR2 are ENHRY and SYGVKD. The CDR3 length is 13 residues. The ends were cut back, 0 bases at V and 4 bases at J, with 4 bases in the middle. From the reads, TCRdb called clonotypes with MiXCR, one entry per CDR3 protein. The sample shows tens of thousands of distinct CDR3 sequences, more than 20% of them seen only once. The input for sequencing was CD8+ T cells from cultured PBMCs, taken from culture after CMV antigen stimulation. This rearrangement joins TRBV10-3 to TRBJ1-5, with unresolved D. This clonotype was sampled from a human donor in good health (CMV status not recorded). Some clones in this sample may be carry-over from other donors' samples. CDR3 loop: CAISESSNQPQHF. CDR3 nucleotides: TGTGCCATCAGTGAGTCCAGTAATCAGCCCCAGCATTTT.